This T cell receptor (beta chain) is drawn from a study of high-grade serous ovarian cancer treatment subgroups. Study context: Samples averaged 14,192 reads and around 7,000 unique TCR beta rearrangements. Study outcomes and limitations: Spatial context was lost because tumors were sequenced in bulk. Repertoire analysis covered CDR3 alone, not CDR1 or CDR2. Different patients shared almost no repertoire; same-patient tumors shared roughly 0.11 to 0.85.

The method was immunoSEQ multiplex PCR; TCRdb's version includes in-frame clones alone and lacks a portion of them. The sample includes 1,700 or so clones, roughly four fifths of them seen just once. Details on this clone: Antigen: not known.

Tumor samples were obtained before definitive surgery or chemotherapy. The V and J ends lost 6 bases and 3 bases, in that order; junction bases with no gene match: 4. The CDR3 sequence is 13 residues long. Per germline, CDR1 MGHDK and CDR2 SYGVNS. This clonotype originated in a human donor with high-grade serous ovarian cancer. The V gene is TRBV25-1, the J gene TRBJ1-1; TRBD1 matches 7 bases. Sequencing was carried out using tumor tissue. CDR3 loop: CASSQGGYTEAFF. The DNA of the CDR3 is TGTGCCAGCAGCCAGGGGGGGTACACTGAAGCTTTCTTT.